These T cell receptor beta chains were read from a single sample in a study of shared clonotypes between healthy human individuals. Sequenced by immunoSEQ multiplex PCR; TCRdb stores in-frame clones only, minus some. The sample carries roughly 2 million clones, about 95% recorded once. Sequencing used naive CD8+ T cells sorted from blood. The receptors come from a man between 18 and 29 years old in good health. CDR3s include the opening cysteine and the closing phenylalanine or tryptophan. Each record gives: J gene, D gene, V gene, clone size, CDR3 DNA, CDR3 protein. D genes are given only for firm matches. Clone size is given for some rows only: seen once, a few or many times, or a class if the clone is expanded.

TRBJ2-7 . TRBV15 . TGTGCCACCAGCAGAGATGGGGGACCGGCCCACGAGCAGTACTTC CATSRDGGPAHEQYF
TRBJ1-4 . TRBV18 . TGTGCCAGCTCACCGCCCAAGGGGGATTCCGATGAAAAACTGTTTTTT CASSPPKGDSDEKLFF
TRBJ2-5 TRBD1 TRBV25-1 once TGTGCCAGCAGCCTTGGACAGGAAGAGACCCAGTACTTC CASSLGQEETQYF
TRBJ1-2 . TRBV27 . TGTGCCAGCAGTTTATCGGTGGAGAACTATGGCTACACCTTC CASSLSVENYGYTF
TRBJ2-7 . TRBV28 . TGTGCCAGCAGTCCCACCCCAGGGGATATAACCTACGAGCAGTACTTC CASSPTPGDITYEQYF
TRBJ2-7 . TRBV9 . TGTGCCAGCAGCGTAGGGGGAGTTTCCTACGAGCAGTACTTC CASSVGGVSYEQYF
TRBJ2-7 . TRBV4-1 . TGCGCCAGCAGCCAAGTAGAGGGGATGAACGAGCAGTACTTC CASSQVEGMNEQYF
TRBJ2-7 TRBD2 TRBV7-2 . TGTGCCAGCAGCTTAGATGGGACTACCAGCTACGAGCAGTACTTC CASSLDGTTSYEQYF
TRBJ2-7 . TRBV10-2 . TGCGCCAGCAGTGAGGGACCTCTTCAGAGGAGCTCCTACGAGCAGTACTTC CASSEGPLQRSSYEQYF
TRBJ1-2 . TRBV6-1 . TGTGCCAGCAGTGAAGAGGGGGTAATCTATGGCTACACCTTC CASSEEGVIYGYTF
TRBJ2-7 TRBD1 TRBV4-2 . TGTGCCAGCAGCCAGACAGGGGGCAGCTCCTACGAGCAGTACTTC CASSQTGGSSYEQYF
TRBJ2-1 . TRBV19 . TGTGCCAGTAGTACCCCAAGTATGAACAATGAGCAGTTCTTC CASSTPSMNNEQFF
TRBJ1-1 . TRBV7-2 . TGTGCCAGCCGGGGGATATCGGCGGGGGGCACTGAAGCTTTCTTT CASRGISAGGTEAFF
TRBJ1-3 . TRBV30 once TGTGCCCACGGCCACCCCGGGGCACTCTCTGGAAACACCATATATTTT CAHGHPGALSGNTIYF
TRBJ2-7 . TRBV7-9 . TGTGCCAGCAGCTTGATGGGGACATTCGACGAGCAGTACTTC CASSLMGTFDEQYF
TRBJ1-3 . TRBV27 . TGTGCCAGCAGTTTAGCCTTCGACGGGGCCCCTGGAAACACCATATATTTT CASSLAFDGAPGNTIYF
TRBJ2-7 . TRBV4-1 . TGCGCCAGCAGCCCGGCAGATTTTTACGAGCAGTACTTC CASSPADFYEQYF
TRBJ1-2 TRBD1 TRBV11-2 few TGTGCCAGCAGCTTCGACAGGGGATATGGCTACACCTTC CASSFDRGYGYTF
TRBJ2-1 . TRBV9 . TGTGCCAGCAGCCTGGACGGAGACAATGAGCAGTTCTTC CASSLDGDNEQFF
TRBJ1-1 TRBD1 TRBV4-3 . TGCGCCAGCAGCCATGGACAGGGACTGAACACTGAAGCTTTCTTT CASSHGQGLNTEAFF
TRBJ1-1 . TRBV5-1 once TGCGCCAGCAGCACGGGGGACTCCGAGTGGGTACCTGAAGCTTTCTTT CASSTGDSEWVPEAFF
TRBJ2-5 TRBD1 TRBV7-9 . TGTGCCAGCAGCTGGACAGGGAAAGAGACCCAGTACTTC CASSWTGKETQYF
TRBJ2-2 TRBD1 TRBV9 . TGTGCCAGCAGCATTAACCCGACAGGGTCTGGCACCGGGGAGCTGTTTTTT CASSINPTGSGTGELFF
TRBJ2-7 . TRBV6-6 . TGTGCCAGCAGTGCAGGGTACTCCTACGAGCAGTACTTC CASSAGYSYEQYF